The entry that follows covers one T cell receptor (beta chain) sequence. The data derive from a study of T-cell memory formation after mild COVID-19. V lost 3 bases and J lost 0, with 10 bases in between. This CDR3 is 14 amino acids long. Germline V gives CDR1 SGHRS, CDR2 YFSETQ. TCRdb reanalysed the 5' RACE reads using MiXCR and keeps one entry per CDR3 protein. The sample has roughly 480,000 distinct CDR3 sequences; roughly 25% are singletons. The sequence was collected from an adult woman who had mild COVID-19 (a few samples of this study predate the infection). Cell type and time point are not known. What was sequenced was PBMCs or a T cell subset sorted from them (not recorded which). V gene TRBV5-1 combines with J gene TRBJ2-7, with D hard to call. The CDR3 sequence is CASSSTPHSYEQYF. For the CDR3, the DNA is TGCGCCAGCAGCTCTACCCCTCACTCCTACGAGCAGTACTTC.